This is a list of T cell receptor beta chains from one sample in a study of cytomegalovirus exposure and HLA in healthy donors. Profiling relied on immunoSEQ multiplex PCR, and the TCRdb table lists in-frame clones only, not all of them. The sample has tens of thousands of clones, approximately 67% seen once. The sample consisted of PBMCs. The receptors here all came from a woman aged 25 to 39 in good health and CMV-seronegative. Both conserved end residues are part of each CDR3. Fields, in order: D gene, J gene, V gene, clone size, CDR3 DNA, CDR3 protein. A D gene is named only where the DNA matches it firmly. The listing skips clone size in some rows; elsewhere it reads once, few, many or a size class.

>TRBD2|TRBJ2-3|TRBV7-8|-
TGTGCCAGCAGCCCTTTCGGGGAGGGAGATACGCAGTATTTT
CASSPFGEGDTQYF
>-|TRBJ2-5|TRBV5-4|-
TGTGCCAGCAGTATACAGGGTAGGGGAGAGACCCAGTACTTC
CASSIQGRGETQYF
>-|TRBJ2-3|TRBV19|once
TGTGCCAGTAAGCCTAGGGGGGGGCAGAGCACAGATACGCAGTATTTT
CASKPRGGQSTDTQYF
>TRBD2|TRBJ2-3|TRBV7-7|-
TGTGCCAGCAGCCAGGGACTAGCGGGGGATACGCAGTATTTT
CASSQGLAGDTQYF
>-|TRBJ2-5|TRBV18|-
TGTGCCAGCTCACCAAATAGTGGACAAAGTGAGACCCAGTACTTC
CASSPNSGQSETQYF
>-|TRBJ1-3|TRBV7-9|-
TGTGCCAGCAGCTTAGTCGTAATAGGGGAACCTGGAAACACCATATATTTT
CASSLVVIGEPGNTIYF
>-|TRBJ1-5|TRBV9|-
TGTGCCAGCAGCGCAGGGGACGGTCCTGGGCCCCAGCATTTT
CASSAGDGPGPQHF
>-|TRBJ2-7|TRBV7-8|-
TGTGCCAGCAGCCTGAGTATACGAGGGCAGTACTTC
CASSLSIRGQYF
>TRBD1|TRBJ1-4|TRBV19|-
TGTGCCAGTAGTATAGGTTGGGACAGTCGAGCAACTAATGAAAAACTGTTTTTT
CASSIGWDSRATNEKLFF
>-|TRBJ2-1|TRBV7-2|-
TGTGCCAGCAGCTTGGTGCGAAGCTCCTACAATGAGCAGTTCTTC
CASSLVRSSYNEQFF
>TRBD1|TRBJ1-2|TRBV10-3|-
TGTGCCATCAGTGGTGGGGGACAGGTTAACCATGGCTACACCTTC
CAISGGGQVNHGYTF
>TRBD2|TRBJ2-7|TRBV5-6|-
TGTGCCAGCAGCTTGGGGGCGGGGGTAATGTACGAGCAGTACTTC
CASSLGAGVMYEQYF
>-|TRBJ2-7|TRBV19|-
TGTGCCAGTAGTGTCTCAGGGGGGATGGAACGAGAGCAGTACTTC
CASSVSGGMEREQYF
>-|TRBJ1-3|TRBV5-1|-
TGCGCCAGCAGCTCTACGGGGTCCGAGATGGGCACCATATATTTT
CASSSTGSEMGTIYF
>-|TRBJ1-2|TRBV2|few
TGTGCCAGCAGGACGGGCAAGGGGTTATTCTATGGCTACACCTTC
CASRTGKGLFYGYTF
>-|TRBJ1-1|TRBV6-1|-
TGTGCCAGCACCCCGGCGGGGGTTGGGAACACTGAAGCTTTCTTT
CASTPAGVGNTEAFF
>TRBD1|TRBJ1-2|TRBV7-8|-
TGTGCCAGCAGTTCGACAGGGTACGGTGGCTACACCTTC
CASSSTGYGGYTF
>-|TRBJ1-1|TRBV7-3|once
TGTGCCAGCAGCCCAAGGCCGGGGAGAACTGAAGCTTTCTTT
CASSPRPGRTEAFF
>TRBD1|TRBJ2-2|TRBV2|once
TGTGCCAGCAGGAGAGACAGGGGTATGGACGGGGAGCTGTTTTTT
CASRRDRGMDGELFF
>-|TRBJ2-5|TRBV6-5|-
TGTGCCAGCAGTTCAGTGAACCAAGAGACCCAGTACTTC
CASSSVNQETQYF
>-|TRBJ1-6|TRBV5-1|-
TGCGCCAGCAGCTTTGAAGCAGGGGATAATCCACCCCTCCACTTT
CASSFEAGDNPPLHF
>TRBD1|TRBJ1-3|TRBV19|-
TGTGCCACCGGACAGGGGGAGGTAACTATGGCTGGAAACACCATATATTTT
CATGQGEVTMAGNTIYF
>TRBD2|TRBJ2-1|TRBV18|-
TGTGCCAGCTCACAAAGATTTGACTATCGAGCGGGGCCCTTTCGGAATGAGCAGTTCTTC
CASSQRFDYRAGPFRNEQFF
>-|TRBJ1-1|TRBV10-1|-
TGCGCCAGCAGTACGAGCCTAACAGGGAACACTGAAGCTTTCTTT
CASSTSLTGNTEAFF
>-|TRBJ1-5|TRBV19|-
TGTGCCAGTAGTGACGGGGGTTATAGCAATCAGCCCCAGCATTTT
CASSDGGYSNQPQHF
>-|TRBJ2-7|TRBV6-6|-
TGTGCCAGCAGTTACTCTATTGAGAGCTCCTACGAGCAGTACTTC
CASSYSIESSYEQYF
>TRBD2|TRBJ2-2|TRBV7-3|-
TGTGCCAGCAGCCTTGGACTAGCGGGGGGGACCGGGGAGCTGTTTTTT
CASSLGLAGGTGELFF
>-|TRBJ1-1|TRBV29-1|few
TGCAGCGTTGGTCACATGAACACTGAAGCTTTCTTT
CSVGHMNTEAFF
>-|TRBJ1-1|TRBV18|-
TGTGCCAGCTCCCTAAATATAGTTGGCACTGAAGCTTTCTTT
CASSLNIVGTEAFF
>-|TRBJ2-2|TRBV30|-
TGTGCCCGGAGTCGGTTGGCTATGAACACCGGGGAGCTGTTTTTT
CARSRLAMNTGELFF
>TRBD2|TRBJ2-5|TRBV6-6|-
TGTGCCAGCACCACCCCACTAGCGGGGCGGGAGACCCAGTACTTC
CASTTPLAGRETQYF
>TRBD1|TRBJ1-1|TRBV19|-
TGTGCCAGTAGTGGCCGGGACAGAAACACTGAAGCTTTCTTT
CASSGRDRNTEAFF
>TRBD2|TRBJ2-7|TRBV28|-
TGTGCCAGCACTCGGACTAGCGGGGGCCACTACGAGCAGTACTTC
CASTRTSGGHYEQYF
>-|TRBJ1-5|TRBV6-5|few
TGTGCCAGCAGTTCAGGGGTAAGGCAGCCCCAGCATTTT
CASSSGVRQPQHF
>-|TRBJ1-2|TRBV19|-
TGTGCCAGTAGTACATCGACAGGATCGGTTGGCTACACCTTC
CASSTSTGSVGYTF
>TRBD1|TRBJ2-2|TRBV7-3|-
TGTGCCAGCAGCGAAGGGACAGGGATCGGGGAGCTGTTTTTT
CASSEGTGIGELFF
>TRBD2|TRBJ2-5|TRBV2|-
TGTGCCAGCAAGAAAGGACTAGACGAGACCCAGTACTTC
CASKKGLDETQYF
>-|TRBJ1-4|TRBV5-1|few
TGCGCCAGCAGCTTGGATCCGCTTCGGGGTGAAAAACTGTTTTTT
CASSLDPLRGEKLFF
>-|TRBJ1-6|TRBV11-3|-
TGTGCCAGCAGCTTACTCCGGGTAGCTAATTCACCCCTCCACTTT
CASSLLRVANSPLHF
>-|TRBJ2-7|TRBV12-5|-
TGTGCTAGTGGTTTGCCAAGGGGTTCCGGCGAGCAGTACTTC
CASGLPRGSGEQYF
>TRBD1|TRBJ2-7|TRBV11-3|once
TGTGCCAGCAGCTCTCGGACAGGGGAGAACGAGCAGTACTTC
CASSSRTGENEQYF
>-|TRBJ2-7|TRBV27|-
TGTGCCAGCAGCCTCAGCTCCACTAACTACGAGCAGTACTTC
CASSLSSTNYEQYF
>-|TRBJ2-3|TRBV2|-
TGTGCCAGCAGCGTACAGGGAGGGGGCACAGATACGCAGTATTTT
CASSVQGGGTDTQYF
>-|TRBJ2-1|TRBV5-8|-
TGTGCCAGCAGCCCCGATTGGCGGCCCAATGAGCAGTTCTTC
CASSPDWRPNEQFF
>TRBD1|TRBJ2-5|TRBV5-1|-
TGCGCCAGCAGCTTGACACAGGGGGTGAAGACCCAGTACTTC
CASSLTQGVKTQYF
>-|TRBJ1-3|TRBV7-9|-
TGTGCCAGCAGCTCCCAGGGTCACACCATATATTTT
CASSSQGHTIYF
>TRBD1|TRBJ2-7|TRBV28|once
TGTGCCAGCAGTTCCACGTGGACAGGGGGGTTCGAGCAGTACTTC
CASSSTWTGGFEQYF
>-|TRBJ2-7|TRBV10-1|-
TGCGCCAGAACAGGGTACGAGCAGTACTTC
CARTGYEQYF